There are many counts of the clone carrying this T cell receptor (beta chain). This entry comes from a study of control samples from healthy donors and cancer patients. Germline V gives CDR1 LNHDA, CDR2 SQIVND (reference sequence). V was pared by 5 bases and J by 7 bases, with 21 bases between. CDR3 size: 17 residues. The table came from immunoSEQ multiplex PCR; TCRdb's copy has only in-frame clones and leaves some out. The sample lists more than 95,000 clones; around nine tenths were seen once. What was sequenced was blood. The sequence came from a man between 35 and 55 years old in good health. The chain links TRBV19 to TRBJ1-6, with D tentatively TRBD1 (5 bases). Here the CDR3 DNA reads TGTGCCAGTAGTCACGGACTAATTTGGGGCAGCAATTCACCCCTCCACTTT. This translates into CASSHGLIWGSNSPLHF.